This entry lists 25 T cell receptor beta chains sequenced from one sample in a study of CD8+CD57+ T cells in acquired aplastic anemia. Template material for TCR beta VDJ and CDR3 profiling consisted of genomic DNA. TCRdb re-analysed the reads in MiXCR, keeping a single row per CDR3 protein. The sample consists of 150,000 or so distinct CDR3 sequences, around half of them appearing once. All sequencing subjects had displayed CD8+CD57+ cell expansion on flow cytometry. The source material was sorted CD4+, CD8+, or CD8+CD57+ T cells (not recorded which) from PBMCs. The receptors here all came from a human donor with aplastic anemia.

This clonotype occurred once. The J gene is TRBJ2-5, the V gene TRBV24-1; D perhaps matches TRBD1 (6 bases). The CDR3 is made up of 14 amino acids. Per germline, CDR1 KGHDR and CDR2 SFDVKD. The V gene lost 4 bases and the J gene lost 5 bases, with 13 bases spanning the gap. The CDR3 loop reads CATSDPGVGETQYF. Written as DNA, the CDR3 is TGTGCCACCAGTGACCCAGGGGTTGGGGAGACCCAGTACTTC.

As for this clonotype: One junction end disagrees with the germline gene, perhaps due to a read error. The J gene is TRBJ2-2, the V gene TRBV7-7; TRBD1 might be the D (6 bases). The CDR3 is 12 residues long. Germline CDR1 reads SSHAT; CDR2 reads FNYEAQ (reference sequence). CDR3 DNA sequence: TGTGCTAGCAGCCCAGGGGTGGGGGAGCTGTTTTTT. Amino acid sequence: CASSPGVGELFF.

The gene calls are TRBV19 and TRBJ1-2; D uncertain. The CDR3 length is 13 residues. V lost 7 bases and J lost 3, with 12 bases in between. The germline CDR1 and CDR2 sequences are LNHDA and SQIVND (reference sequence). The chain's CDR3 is CASTSWLDYGYTF. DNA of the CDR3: TGTGCCAGTACCAGTTGGCTAGACTATGGCTACACCTTC.

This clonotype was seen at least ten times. This chain's CDR3 is CASSPRGYEQFF. The DNA of the CDR3 is TGTGCCAGTAGCCCGAGGGGGTATGAGCAGTTCTTC. The J gene is TRBJ2-1, the V gene TRBV19; maybe TRBD1 (6 bases). The germline V and J ends were trimmed by 6 bases and 8 bases, with 11 bases remaining between them. The CDR3 is 12 amino acids. CDR1 and CDR2 (germline): LNHDA, SQIVND (reference sequence).

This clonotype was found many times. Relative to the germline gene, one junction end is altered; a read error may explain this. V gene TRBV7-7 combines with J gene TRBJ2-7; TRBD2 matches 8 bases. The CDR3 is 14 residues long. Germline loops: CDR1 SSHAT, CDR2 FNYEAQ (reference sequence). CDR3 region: CASSPSGSSYEQYF. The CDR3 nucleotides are TGTGCTAGCAGCCCGAGCGGGAGCTCCTACGAGCAGTACTTC.

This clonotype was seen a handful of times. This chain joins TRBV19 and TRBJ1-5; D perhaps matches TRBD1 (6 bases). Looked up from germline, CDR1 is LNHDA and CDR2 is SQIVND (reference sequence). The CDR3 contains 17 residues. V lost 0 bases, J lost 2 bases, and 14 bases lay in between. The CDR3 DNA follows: TGTGCCAGTAGTATAGATGATGGGGGCTTGGGCAATCAGCCCCAGCATTTT. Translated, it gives CASSIDDGGLGNQPQHF.

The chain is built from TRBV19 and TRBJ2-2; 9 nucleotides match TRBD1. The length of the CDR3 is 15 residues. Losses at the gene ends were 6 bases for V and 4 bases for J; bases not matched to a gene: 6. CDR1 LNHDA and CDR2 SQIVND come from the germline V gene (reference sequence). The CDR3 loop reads CASRPGTGTTGELFF. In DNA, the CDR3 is TGTGCCAGTAGACCCGGGACAGGGACCACCGGGGAGCTGTTTTTT. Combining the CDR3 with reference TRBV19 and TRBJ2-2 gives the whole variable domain DGGITQSPKYLFRKEGQNVTLSCEQNLNHDAMYWYRQDPGQGLRLIYYSQIVNDFQKGDIAEGYSVSREKKESFPLTVTSAQKNPTAFYLCASRPGTGTTGELFFGEGSRLTVL.

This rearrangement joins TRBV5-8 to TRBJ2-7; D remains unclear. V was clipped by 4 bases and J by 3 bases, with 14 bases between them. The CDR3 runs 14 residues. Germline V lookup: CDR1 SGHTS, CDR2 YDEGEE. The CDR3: CASSPDGPGYEQYF. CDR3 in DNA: TGTGCCAGCAGCCCTGACGGACCCGGCTACGAGCAGTACTTC.

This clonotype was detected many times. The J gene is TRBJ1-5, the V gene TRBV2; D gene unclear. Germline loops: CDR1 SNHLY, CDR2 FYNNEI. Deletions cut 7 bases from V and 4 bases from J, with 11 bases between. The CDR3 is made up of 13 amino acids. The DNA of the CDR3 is TGTGCCAGCAAGCGGGAAGAGAATCAGCCCCAGCATTTT. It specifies CASKREENQPQHF.

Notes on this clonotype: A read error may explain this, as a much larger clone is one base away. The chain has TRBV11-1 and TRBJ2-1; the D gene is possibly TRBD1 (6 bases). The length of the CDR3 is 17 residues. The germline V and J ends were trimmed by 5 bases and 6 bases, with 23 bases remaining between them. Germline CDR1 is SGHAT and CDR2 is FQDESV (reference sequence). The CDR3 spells CASSLTAASRGGNEQFF. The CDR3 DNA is TGTGCCAGCAGCCTCACCGCCGCCTCCCGAGGGGGCAATGAGCAGTTCTTC.

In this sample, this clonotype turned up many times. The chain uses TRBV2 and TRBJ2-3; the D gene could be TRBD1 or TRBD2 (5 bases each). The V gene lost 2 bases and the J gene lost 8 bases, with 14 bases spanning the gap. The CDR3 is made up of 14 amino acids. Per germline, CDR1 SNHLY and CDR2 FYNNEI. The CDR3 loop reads CASSESPRGTTQYF. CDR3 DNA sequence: TGTGCCAGCAGTGAATCCCCCCGTGGGACTACGCAGTATTTT. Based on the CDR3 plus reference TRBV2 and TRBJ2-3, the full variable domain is EPEVTQTPSHQVTQMGQEVILRCVPISNHLYFYWYRQILGQKVEFLVSFYNNEISEKSEIFDDQFSVERPDGSNFTLKIRSTKLEDSAMYFCASSESPRGTTQYFGPGTRLTVL.

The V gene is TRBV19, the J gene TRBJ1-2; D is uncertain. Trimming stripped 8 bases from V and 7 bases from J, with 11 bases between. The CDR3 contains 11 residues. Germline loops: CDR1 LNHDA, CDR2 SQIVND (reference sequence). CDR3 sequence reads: CASGSWGGYTF. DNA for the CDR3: TGTGCCAGTGGCAGTTGGGGTGGCTACACCTTC.

DNA for the CDR3: TGTGCCTGGAGTTGGGACGTCGGCTCCTATAATTCACCCCTCCACTTT. This translates into CAWSWDVGSYNSPLHF. The chain is built from TRBV30 and TRBJ1-6, with D possibly being TRBD1 (5 bases). Trimming pared 2 bases from V and 0 bases from J, leaving 11 bases between. The CDR3 has 16 residues. Germline V gives CDR1 GTSNPN, CDR2 SVGIG (reference sequence).

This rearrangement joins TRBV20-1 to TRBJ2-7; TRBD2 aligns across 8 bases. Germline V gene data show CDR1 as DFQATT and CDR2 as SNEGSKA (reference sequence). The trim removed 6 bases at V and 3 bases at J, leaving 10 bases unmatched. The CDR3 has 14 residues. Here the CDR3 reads CSALELADNYEQYF. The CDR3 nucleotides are TGCAGTGCCCTGGAACTAGCGGATAACTACGAGCAGTACTTC.

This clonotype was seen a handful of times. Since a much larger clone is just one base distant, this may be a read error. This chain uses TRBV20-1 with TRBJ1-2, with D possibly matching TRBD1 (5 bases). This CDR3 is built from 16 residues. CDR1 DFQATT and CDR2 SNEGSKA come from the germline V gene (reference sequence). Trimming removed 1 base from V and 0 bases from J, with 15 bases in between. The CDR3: CSARGPSDRSNYGYTF. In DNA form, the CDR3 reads TGCAGTGCTAGAGGCCCTTCCGACAGATCTAACTATGGCTACACCTTC.

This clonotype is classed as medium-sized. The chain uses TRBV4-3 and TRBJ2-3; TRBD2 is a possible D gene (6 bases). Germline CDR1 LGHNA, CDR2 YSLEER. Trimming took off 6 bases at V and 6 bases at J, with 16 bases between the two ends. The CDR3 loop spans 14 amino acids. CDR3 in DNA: TGCGCCAGCAGTACGGGAGCGAGTATCGATACGCAGTATTTT. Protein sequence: CASSTGASIDTQYF.

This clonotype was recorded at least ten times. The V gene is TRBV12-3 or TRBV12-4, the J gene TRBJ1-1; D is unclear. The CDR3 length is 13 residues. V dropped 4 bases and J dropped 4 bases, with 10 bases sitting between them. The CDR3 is CASSWGPFTEAFF. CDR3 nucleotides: TGTGCCAGCAGTTGGGGTCCTTTCACTGAAGCTTTCTTT.

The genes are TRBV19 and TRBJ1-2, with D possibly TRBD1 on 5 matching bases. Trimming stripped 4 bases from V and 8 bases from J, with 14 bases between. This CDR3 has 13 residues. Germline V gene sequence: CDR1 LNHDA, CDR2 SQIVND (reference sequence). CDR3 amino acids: CASSTQGRVGYTF. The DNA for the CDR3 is TGTGCCAGTAGTACCCAGGGTAGAGTCGGCTACACCTTC.

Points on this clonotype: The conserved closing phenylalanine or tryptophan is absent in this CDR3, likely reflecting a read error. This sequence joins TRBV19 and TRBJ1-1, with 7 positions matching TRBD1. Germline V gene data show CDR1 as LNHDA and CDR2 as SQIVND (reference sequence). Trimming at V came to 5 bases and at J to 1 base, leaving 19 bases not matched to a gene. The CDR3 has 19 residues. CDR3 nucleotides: TGTGCCAGTAGTCCCCTCCGGACAGGAGCTAACAAAAGGAACACTGAAGCTTTCCTT. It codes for CASSPLRTGANKRNTEAFL.

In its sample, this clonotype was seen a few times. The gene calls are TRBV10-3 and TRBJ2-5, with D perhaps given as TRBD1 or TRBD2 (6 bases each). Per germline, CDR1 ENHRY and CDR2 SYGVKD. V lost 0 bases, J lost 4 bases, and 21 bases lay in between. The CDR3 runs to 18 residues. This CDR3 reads CAISESLGKGRGGETQYF. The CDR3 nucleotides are TGTGCCATCAGTGAGTCGTTAGGAAAGGGCAGGGGAGGAGAGACCCAGTACTTC.

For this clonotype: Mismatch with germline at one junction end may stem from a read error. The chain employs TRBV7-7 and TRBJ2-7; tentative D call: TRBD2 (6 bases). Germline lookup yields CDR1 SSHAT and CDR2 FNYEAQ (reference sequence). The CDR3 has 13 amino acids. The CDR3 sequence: CASSLMAGREQYF. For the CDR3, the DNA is TGTGCTAGCAGCTTAATGGCAGGGAGGGAGCAGTACTTC.

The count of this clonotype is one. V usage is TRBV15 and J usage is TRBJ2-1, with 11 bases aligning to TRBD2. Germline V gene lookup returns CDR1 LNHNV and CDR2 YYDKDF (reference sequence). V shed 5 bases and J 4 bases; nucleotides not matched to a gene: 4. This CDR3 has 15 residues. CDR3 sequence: CATSYTSGGYNEQFF. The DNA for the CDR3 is TGTGCCACCAGCTACACTAGCGGGGGTTACAATGAGCAGTTCTTC.

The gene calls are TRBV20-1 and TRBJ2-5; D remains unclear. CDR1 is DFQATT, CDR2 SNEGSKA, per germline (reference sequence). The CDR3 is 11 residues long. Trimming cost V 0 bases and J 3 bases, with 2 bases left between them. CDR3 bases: TGCAGTGCTAGAGATGAAGAGACCCAGTACTTC. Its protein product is CSARDEETQYF.

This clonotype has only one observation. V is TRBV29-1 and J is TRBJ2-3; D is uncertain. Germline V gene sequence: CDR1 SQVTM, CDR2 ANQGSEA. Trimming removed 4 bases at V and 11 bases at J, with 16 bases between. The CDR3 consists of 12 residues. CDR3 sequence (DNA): TGCAGCGTTGTTCGGATCTCCTACGAGCAGTATTTT. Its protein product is CSVVRISYEQYF.

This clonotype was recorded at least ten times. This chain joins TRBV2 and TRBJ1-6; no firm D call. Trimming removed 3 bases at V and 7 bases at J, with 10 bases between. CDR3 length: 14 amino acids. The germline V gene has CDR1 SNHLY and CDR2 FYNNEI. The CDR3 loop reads CASSDRPDNSPLHF. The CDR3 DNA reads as TGTGCCAGCAGTGACAGGCCAGACAATTCACCCCTCCACTTT.